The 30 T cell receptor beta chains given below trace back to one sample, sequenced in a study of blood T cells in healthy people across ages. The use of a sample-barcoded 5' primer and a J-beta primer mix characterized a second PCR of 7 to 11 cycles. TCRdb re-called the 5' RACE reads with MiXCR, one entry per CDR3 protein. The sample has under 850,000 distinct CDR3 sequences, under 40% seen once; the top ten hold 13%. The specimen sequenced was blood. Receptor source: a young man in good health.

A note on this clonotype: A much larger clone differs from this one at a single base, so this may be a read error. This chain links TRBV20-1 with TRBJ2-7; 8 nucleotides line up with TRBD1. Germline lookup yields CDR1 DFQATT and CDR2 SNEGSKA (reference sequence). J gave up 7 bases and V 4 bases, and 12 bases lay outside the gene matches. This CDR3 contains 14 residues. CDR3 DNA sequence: TGCAGTGCTACGGGACAGGACTACTACAATGAGCAGTACTTC. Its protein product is CSATGQDYYNEQYF.

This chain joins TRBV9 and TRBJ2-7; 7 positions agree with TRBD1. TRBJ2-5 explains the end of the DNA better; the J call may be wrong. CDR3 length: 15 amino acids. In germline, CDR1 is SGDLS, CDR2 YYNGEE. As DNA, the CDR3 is TGTGCCAGCAGCGTAGGAACAGGGGTTCGGGAGACCCAGTACTTC. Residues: CASSVGTGVRETQYF.

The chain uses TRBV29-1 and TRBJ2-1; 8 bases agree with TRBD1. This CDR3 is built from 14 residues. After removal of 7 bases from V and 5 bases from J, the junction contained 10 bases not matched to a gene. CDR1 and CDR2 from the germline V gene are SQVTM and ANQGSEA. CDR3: CSGGTGRWNNEQFF. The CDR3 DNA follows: TGCAGCGGAGGGACAGGTCGCTGGAACAATGAGCAGTTCTTC.

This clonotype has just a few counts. The CDR3 DNA is TGTGCCAGCAGTTACTCGTCTAGCTCCTCCTACGAGCAGTACTTC. Its translation is CASSYSSSSSYEQYF. The V and J genes are TRBV6-6 and TRBJ2-7; weak D call: TRBD2 (5 bases). The length of the CDR3 is 15 residues. Germline loops: CDR1 MNHNY, CDR2 SVGAGI (reference sequence). Trimming left V 0 bases short and J 0 bases short, with 9 bases between.

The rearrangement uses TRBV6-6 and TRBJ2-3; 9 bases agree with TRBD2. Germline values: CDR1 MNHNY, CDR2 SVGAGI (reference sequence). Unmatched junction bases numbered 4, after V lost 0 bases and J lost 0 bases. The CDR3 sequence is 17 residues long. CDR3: CASSYSGGGASTDTQYF. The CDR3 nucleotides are TGTGCCAGCAGTTACTCCGGCGGGGGGGCTAGCACAGATACGCAGTATTTT.

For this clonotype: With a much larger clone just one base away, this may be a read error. The CDR3 nucleotides read TGCGCCAGCAGCCAAGATAGTGGCAGGGAAGGGACCCAGTACTTC. Protein sequence: CASSQDSGREGTQYF. The V and J genes are TRBV4-3 and TRBJ2-5, with D possibly being TRBD1 (5 bases). V lost 0 bases, J lost 7 bases, and 15 bases lay in between. The CDR3 loop spans 15 amino acids. Germline CDR1 is LGHNA and CDR2 is YSLEER.

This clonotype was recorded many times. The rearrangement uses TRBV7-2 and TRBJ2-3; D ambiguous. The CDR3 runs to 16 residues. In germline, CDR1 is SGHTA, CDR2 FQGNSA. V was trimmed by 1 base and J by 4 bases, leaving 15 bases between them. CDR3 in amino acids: CASSLGTSPIADTQYF. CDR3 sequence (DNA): TGTGCCAGCAGCTTAGGGACCTCTCCTATCGCAGATACGCAGTATTTT.

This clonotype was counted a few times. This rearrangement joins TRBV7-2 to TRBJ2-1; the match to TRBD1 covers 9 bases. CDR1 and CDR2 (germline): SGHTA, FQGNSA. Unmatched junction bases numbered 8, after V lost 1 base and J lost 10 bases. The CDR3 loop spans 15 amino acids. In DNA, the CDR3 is TGTGCCAGCAGCTTAGAGTGGGACAGGGTTGGCGAGCAGTTCTTC. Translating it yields CASSLEWDRVGEQFF.

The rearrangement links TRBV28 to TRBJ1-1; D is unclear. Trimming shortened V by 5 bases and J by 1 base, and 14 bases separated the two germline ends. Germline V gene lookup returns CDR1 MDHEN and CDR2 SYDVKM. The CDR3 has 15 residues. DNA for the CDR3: TGTGCCAGCAGTCCGAGGACCGCGAAGAACACTGAAGCTTTCTTT. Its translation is CASSPRTAKNTEAFF.

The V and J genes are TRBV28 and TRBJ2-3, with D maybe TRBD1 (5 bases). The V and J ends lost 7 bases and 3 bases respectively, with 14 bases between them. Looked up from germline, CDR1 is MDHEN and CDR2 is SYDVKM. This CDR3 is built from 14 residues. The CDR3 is CASTLTTETDTQYF. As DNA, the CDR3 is TGTGCCAGCACCCTGACGACAGAAACAGATACGCAGTATTTT.

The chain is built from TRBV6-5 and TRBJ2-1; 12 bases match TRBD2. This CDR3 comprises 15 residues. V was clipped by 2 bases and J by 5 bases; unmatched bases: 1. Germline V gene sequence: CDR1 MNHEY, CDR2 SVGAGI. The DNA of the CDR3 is TGTGCCAGCAGTTACCCTAGCGGGGGGGACAATGAGCAGTTCTTC. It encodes CASSYPSGGDNEQFF.

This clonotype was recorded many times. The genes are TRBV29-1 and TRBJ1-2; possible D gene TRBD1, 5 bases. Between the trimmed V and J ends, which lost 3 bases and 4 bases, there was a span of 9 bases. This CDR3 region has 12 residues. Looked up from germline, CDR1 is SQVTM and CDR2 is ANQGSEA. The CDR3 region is CSVDGGAYGYTF. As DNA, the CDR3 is TGCAGCGTTGATGGGGGAGCCTATGGCTACACCTTC.

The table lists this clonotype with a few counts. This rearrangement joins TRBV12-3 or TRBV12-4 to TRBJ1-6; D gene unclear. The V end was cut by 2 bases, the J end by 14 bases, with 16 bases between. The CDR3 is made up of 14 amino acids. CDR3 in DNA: TGTGCCAGCAGTTTACGGCCGGACCAGTTGGCCCTCCACTTT. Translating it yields CASSLRPDQLALHF.

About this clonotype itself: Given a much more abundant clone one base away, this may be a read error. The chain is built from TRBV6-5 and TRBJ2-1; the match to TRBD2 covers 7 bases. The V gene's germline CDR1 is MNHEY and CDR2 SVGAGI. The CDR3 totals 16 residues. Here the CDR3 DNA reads TGTGCCAGCAGTTACGGGAGCGGGGTCCCCTACACTGAGCAGTTCTTC. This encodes CASSYGSGVPYTEQFF.

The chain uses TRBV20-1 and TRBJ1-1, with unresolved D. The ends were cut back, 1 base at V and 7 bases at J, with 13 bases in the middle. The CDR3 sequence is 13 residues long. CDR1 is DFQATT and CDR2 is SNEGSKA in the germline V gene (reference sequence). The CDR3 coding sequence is TGCAGTGCTAGAGCTATTCAGAACGATGAAGCTTTCTTT. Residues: CSARAIQNDEAFF.

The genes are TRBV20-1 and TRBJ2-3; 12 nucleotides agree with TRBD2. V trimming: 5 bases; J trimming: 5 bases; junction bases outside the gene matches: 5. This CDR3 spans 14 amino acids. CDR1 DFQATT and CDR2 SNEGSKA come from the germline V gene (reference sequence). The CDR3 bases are TGCAGTGCTCAGACTAGCGGGGGACGAGATACGCAGTATTTT. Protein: CSAQTSGGRDTQYF.

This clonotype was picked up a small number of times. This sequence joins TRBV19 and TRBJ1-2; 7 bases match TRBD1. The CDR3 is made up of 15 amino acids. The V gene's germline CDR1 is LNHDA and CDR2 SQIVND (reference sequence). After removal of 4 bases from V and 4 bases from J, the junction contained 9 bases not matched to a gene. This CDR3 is CASSSRQGGIYGYTF. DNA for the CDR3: TGTGCCAGTAGTAGTAGACAGGGCGGAATCTATGGCTACACCTTC. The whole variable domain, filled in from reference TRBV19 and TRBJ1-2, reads DGGITQSPKYLFRKEGQNVTLSCEQNLNHDAMYWYRQDPGQGLRLIYYSQIVNDFQKGDIAEGYSVSREKKESFPLTVTSAQKNPTAFYLCASSSRQGGIYGYTFGSGTRLTVV.

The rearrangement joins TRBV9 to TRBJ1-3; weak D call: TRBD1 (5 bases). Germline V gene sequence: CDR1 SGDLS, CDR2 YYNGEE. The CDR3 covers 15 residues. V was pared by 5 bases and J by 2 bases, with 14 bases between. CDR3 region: CASREGTEAGNTIYF. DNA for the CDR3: TGTGCCAGCAGAGAAGGGACCGAGGCTGGAAACACCATATATTTT.

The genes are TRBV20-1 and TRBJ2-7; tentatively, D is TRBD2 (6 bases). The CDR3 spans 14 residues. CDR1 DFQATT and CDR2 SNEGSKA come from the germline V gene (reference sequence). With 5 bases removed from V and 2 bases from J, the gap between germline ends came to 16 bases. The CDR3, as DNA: TGCAGTGCTGGGGGGACGACGACTACCTACGAGCAGTACTTC. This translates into CSAGGTTTTYEQYF.

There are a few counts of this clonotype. The CDR3 DNA reads TGTGCCAGCAGCTCCCATGAGGGAGTATACTATGGCTACACCTTC. It is translated as CASSSHEGVYYGYTF. The rearrangement uses TRBV7-3 and TRBJ1-2; D is ambiguous. This CDR3 is built from 15 residues. Trimming cost V 4 bases and J 3 bases, with 15 bases left between them. Germline assignment: CDR1 SGHTA and CDR2 FQGTGA.

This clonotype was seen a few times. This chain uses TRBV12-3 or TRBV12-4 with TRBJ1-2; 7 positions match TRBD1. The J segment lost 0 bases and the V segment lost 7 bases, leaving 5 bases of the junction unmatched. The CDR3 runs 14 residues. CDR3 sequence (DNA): TGTGCCAGCAACAGGGGCCAAGCTAACTATGGCTACACCTTC. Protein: CASNRGQANYGYTF.

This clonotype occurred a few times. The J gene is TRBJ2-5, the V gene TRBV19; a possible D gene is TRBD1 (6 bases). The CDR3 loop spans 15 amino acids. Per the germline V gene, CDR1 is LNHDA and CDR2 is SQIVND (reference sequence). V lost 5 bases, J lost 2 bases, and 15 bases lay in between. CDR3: CASSPRRDTQETQYF. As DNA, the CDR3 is TGTGCCAGTAGTCCCCGACGGGACACGCAAGAGACCCAGTACTTC.

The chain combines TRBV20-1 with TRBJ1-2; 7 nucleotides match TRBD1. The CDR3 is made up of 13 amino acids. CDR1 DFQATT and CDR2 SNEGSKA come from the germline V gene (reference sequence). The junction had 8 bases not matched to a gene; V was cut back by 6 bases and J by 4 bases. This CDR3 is CSAATGSGYGYTF. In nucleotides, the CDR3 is TGCAGTGCAGCGACAGGGTCAGGCTATGGCTACACCTTC.

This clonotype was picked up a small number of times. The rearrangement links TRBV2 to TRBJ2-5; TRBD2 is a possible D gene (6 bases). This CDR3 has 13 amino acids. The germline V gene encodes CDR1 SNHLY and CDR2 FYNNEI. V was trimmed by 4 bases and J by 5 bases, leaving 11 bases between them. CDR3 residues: CASSALARETQYF. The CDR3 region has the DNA TGTGCCAGCAGTGCACTAGCCCGGGAGACCCAGTACTTC.

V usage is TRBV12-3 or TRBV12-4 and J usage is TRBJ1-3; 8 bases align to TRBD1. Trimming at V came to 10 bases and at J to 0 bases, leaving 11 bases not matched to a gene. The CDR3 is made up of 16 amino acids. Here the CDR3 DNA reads TGTGCCACCTCGACAGGGGCAATAATCTCTGGAAACACCATATATTTT. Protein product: CATSTGAIISGNTIYF.

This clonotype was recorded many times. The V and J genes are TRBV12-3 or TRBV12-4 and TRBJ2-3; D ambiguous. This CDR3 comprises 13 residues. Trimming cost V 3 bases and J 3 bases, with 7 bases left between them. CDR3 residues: CASSFLPTDTQYF. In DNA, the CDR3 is TGTGCCAGCAGTTTTCTCCCTACAGATACGCAGTATTTT.

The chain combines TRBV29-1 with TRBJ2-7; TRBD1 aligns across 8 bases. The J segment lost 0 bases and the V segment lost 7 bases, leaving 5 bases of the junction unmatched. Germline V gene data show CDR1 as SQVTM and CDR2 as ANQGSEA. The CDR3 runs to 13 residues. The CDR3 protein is CSDWTGNSYEQYF. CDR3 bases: TGCAGCGATTGGACAGGGAACTCCTACGAGCAGTACTTC.

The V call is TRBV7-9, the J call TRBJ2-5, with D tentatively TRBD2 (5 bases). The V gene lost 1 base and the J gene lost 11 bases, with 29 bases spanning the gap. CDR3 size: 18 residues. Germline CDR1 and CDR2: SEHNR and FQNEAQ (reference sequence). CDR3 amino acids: CASSLEVWWASSYNEQYF. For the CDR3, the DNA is TGTGCCAGCAGCTTAGAGGTTTGGTGGGCTAGCTCCTACAATGAGCAGTACTTC.

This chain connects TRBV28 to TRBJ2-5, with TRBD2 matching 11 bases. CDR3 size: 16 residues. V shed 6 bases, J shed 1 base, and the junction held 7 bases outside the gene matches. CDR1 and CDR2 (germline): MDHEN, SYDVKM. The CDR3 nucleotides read TGTGCCAGCAGAACCCCGGGACTAGCGGTCCAAGAGACCCAGTACTTC. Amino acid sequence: CASRTPGLAVQETQYF.

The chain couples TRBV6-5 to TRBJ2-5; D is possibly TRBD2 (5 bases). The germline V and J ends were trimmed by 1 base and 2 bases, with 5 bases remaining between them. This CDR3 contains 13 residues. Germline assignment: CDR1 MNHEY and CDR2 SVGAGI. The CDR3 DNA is TGTGCCAGCAGTTACTGGGAGCAAGAGACCCAGTACTTC. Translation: CASSYWEQETQYF.